The 5 T cell receptor beta chains presented below share a single source sample, sequenced in a study of cytomegalovirus exposure and HLA in healthy donors. The PCR used 60 Vbeta and 13 Jbeta primers. Sequenced by immunoSEQ multiplex PCR; TCRdb stores in-frame clones only, minus some. The sample holds some 130,000 clones, approximately 81% seen once. Sequenced input: PBMCs. Receptors originate from a man younger than 35 in good health and CMV-seronegative.

This clone has just one count. The chain couples TRBV2 to TRBJ2-2; tentative D call: TRBD2 (5 bases). CDR1 is SNHLY, CDR2 FYNNEI, per germline. V dropped 6 bases and J dropped 3 bases, with 17 bases sitting between them. The CDR3 is made up of 16 amino acids. CDR3 DNA sequence: TGTGCCAGCAGCCCCTCCGGGATTGTGTACACCGGGGAGCTGTTTTTT. This encodes CASSPSGIVYTGELFF. Full variable domain (remainder filled in from reference TRBV2 and TRBJ2-2): EPEVTQTPSHQVTQMGQEVILRCVPISNHLYFYWYRQILGQKVEFLVSFYNNEISEKSEIFDDQFSVERPDGSNFTLKIRSTKLEDSAMYFCASSPSGIVYTGELFFGEGSRLTVL.

This rearrangement joins TRBV10-3 to TRBJ1-1, with 7 positions matching TRBD1. Germline values: CDR1 ENHRY, CDR2 SYGVKD. V lost 5 bases and J lost 4; bases outside the gene matches: 4. This CDR3 is 13 amino acids long. This chain's CDR3 is CAISKDRSTEAFF. DNA of the CDR3: TGTGCCATCAGTAAGGACAGGAGCACTGAAGCTTTCTTT.

The chain couples TRBV5-1 to TRBJ1-1; D is undetermined. Between the trimmed V and J ends, which lost 10 bases and 1 base, there was a span of 20 bases. Germline V gene data show CDR1 as SGHRS and CDR2 as YFSETQ. The CDR3 consists of 15 residues. Here the CDR3 DNA reads TGCGCCCCAAGTCCCCGGGAGCAACCGAACACTGAAGCTTTCTTT. It specifies CAPSPREQPNTEAFF.

This clone has more than one count but fewer than ten. The chain links TRBV18 to TRBJ1-2; D unclear. Trimming removed 0 bases from V and 0 bases from J, with 8 bases in between. Germline V gene data show CDR1 as KGHSH and CDR2 as LQKENI. This CDR3 is built from 15 residues. CDR3 in DNA: TGTGCCAGCTCACCACCGTCCACTACTAACTATGGCTACACCTTC. It translates to CASSPPSTTNYGYTF.

The J gene is TRBJ2-7, the V gene TRBV2, with D possibly being TRBD2 (6 bases). Trimming cost V 8 bases and J 3 bases, with 14 bases left between them. The V gene's germline CDR1 is SNHLY and CDR2 FYNNEI. The CDR3 has 13 residues. The CDR3 here is CASVPGGNYEQYV. DNA for the CDR3: TGTGCCAGCGTCCCCGGGGGAAACTACGAGCAGTACGTC.